Following are 22 T cell receptor beta chains from one sample sequenced in a study of blood T cell repertoires in COVID-19. Generated by immunoSEQ multiplex PCR, the TCRdb table keeps only in-frame clones and is missing some. Counted here are 97,000 or so clones, around 73% occurring once; the ten biggest clones make up over 7.5%. Source material: peripheral blood. All receptors derive from a man in his sixties with active or convalescent COVID-19.

The V gene is TRBV7-9, the J gene TRBJ2-5; 7 nucleotides agree with TRBD1. The CDR3 has 15 amino acids. Germline CDR1 and CDR2: SEHNR and FQNEAQ (reference sequence). Trimming took 5 bases from V and 2 from J; bases not matched to a gene: 8. The CDR3 region is CASSPPDRDQETQYF. In nucleotides, the CDR3 is TGTGCCAGCAGCCCCCCCGACAGGGATCAAGAGACCCAGTACTTC.

This chain joins TRBV6-5 and TRBJ1-1; 7 nucleotides agree with TRBD1. Trimming removed 1 base from V and 3 bases from J; junction bases left unmatched: 8. The CDR3 loop spans 16 amino acids. In germline, CDR1 is MNHEY, CDR2 SVGAGI. The CDR3 nucleotides read TGTGCCAGCAGTTACTTGACAGGGTGGGCGGACACTGAAGCTTTCTTT. Protein: CASSYLTGWADTEAFF.

This chain links TRBV30 with TRBJ1-1, with 8 bases that match TRBD1. V was pared by 3 bases and J by 1 base, with 4 bases of the junction left unmatched. Germline CDR1 reads GTSNPN; CDR2 reads SVGIG (reference sequence). The CDR3 is 14 residues long. DNA of the CDR3: TGTGCCTGGAGCCCAGGGGGCTGGAACACTGAAGCTTTCTTT. Translation gives CAWSPGGWNTEAFF.

This chain connects TRBV12-5 to TRBJ2-1; unclear D gene. Trimming removed 3 bases at V and 7 bases at J, with 7 bases between. The CDR3 covers 12 residues. CDR1 is LGHNT, CDR2 FRNRAP, per germline. The CDR3, as DNA: TGTGCTAGTGGTTTCGAGAAGAATGAGCAGTTCTTC. This gives the protein CASGFEKNEQFF.

In this sample, this clone turned up a few times. The rearrangement uses TRBV3-1 (or the pseudogene TRBV3-2) and TRBJ1-1; tentatively, D is TRBD1 (6 bases). Trimming shortened V by 0 bases and J by 5 bases, and 16 bases separated the two germline ends. This CDR3 is built from 16 residues. Germline V lookup: CDR1 LGHDT, CDR2 YNNKEL (reference sequence). The chain's CDR3 is CASSQDPRLRGTEAFF. The CDR3 DNA is TGTGCCAGCAGCCAAGATCCGAGGCTGAGGGGGACTGAAGCTTTCTTT.

V usage is TRBV6-5 and J usage is TRBJ1-2; possible D gene TRBD1, 6 bases. Germline CDR1 and CDR2: MNHEY and SVGAGI. The CDR3 is 13 residues long. Trimming pared 6 bases from V and 5 bases from J, leaving 13 bases between. The CDR3 loop is CASSLRGTYGYTF. CDR3 coding DNA: TGTGCCAGCAGCCTGAGGGGGACATATGGCTACACCTTC.

The rearrangement joins TRBV27 to TRBJ1-1; D is unresolved. CDR1 and CDR2 (germline): MNHEY, SMNVEV (reference sequence). V lost 3 bases and J 1 base, leaving 6 bases between the germline ends. The CDR3 length is 13 residues. CDR3 sequence: CASSFVANTEAFF. CDR3 in DNA: TGTGCCAGCAGTTTTGTAGCGAACACTGAAGCTTTCTTT.

This clone has a single count. The rearrangement links TRBV11-3 to TRBJ2-7, with 15 bases that match TRBD2. CDR3 length: 15 amino acids. Germline V gene data show CDR1 as SGHNT and CDR2 as YENEEA. J lost 6 bases, V lost 5 bases, and 5 bases had no gene match. The CDR3 DNA follows: TGTGCCAGCAGCACCGCGGGACTAGCGGGAGGCGAGCAGTACTTC. It encodes CASSTAGLAGGEQYF.

This chain uses TRBV7-2 with TRBJ1-2; weak D call: TRBD1 (5 bases). The CDR3 sequence is 15 residues long. Germline V lookup: CDR1 SGHTA, CDR2 FQGNSA. Trimming took off 0 bases at V and 7 bases at J, with 15 bases between the two ends. CDR3 sequence reads: CASSLARQGGAGYTF. The CDR3 nucleotides read TGTGCCAGCAGCTTAGCTCGGCAGGGAGGGGCTGGCTACACCTTC.

The J gene is TRBJ2-7, the V gene TRBV5-5; a weak D match, TRBD2 (6 bases). CDR3 size: 14 residues. CDR1 SGHKS and CDR2 YYEKEE come from the germline V gene (reference sequence). The V end was cut by 4 bases, the J end by 0 bases, with 11 bases between. CDR3 loop: CASSPAGRSYEQYV. The DNA of the CDR3 is TGTGCCAGCAGCCCAGCGGGCCGCTCCTACGAGCAGTACGTC.

The chain carries TRBV4-3 and TRBJ1-2; D unresolved. CDR3 size: 15 residues. CDR1 and CDR2 (germline): LGHNA, YSLEER. V shed 0 bases and J shed 4 bases, with 12 bases lying between them. The CDR3 spells CASSQDPQAPYGYTF. CDR3 sequence (DNA): TGCGCCAGCAGCCAAGATCCCCAGGCCCCCTATGGCTACACCTTC.

This chain joins TRBV10-1 and TRBJ2-7; 9 bases align to TRBD1. The J segment lost 3 bases and the V segment lost 6 bases, leaving 18 bases of the junction unmatched. The CDR3 extends over 18 amino acids. From germline, CDR1 is WNHNN and CDR2 SYGVQD (reference sequence). CDR3 sequence (DNA): TGCGCCAGCAGCCACGGACAGGGGACGGGAGCTACAAACTACGAGCAGTACTTC. This sequence encodes CASSHGQGTGATNYEQYF.

This sequence joins TRBV5-1 and TRBJ1-2; no reliable D call. This CDR3 is built from 13 residues. Deletions cut 1 base from V and 2 bases from J, with 6 bases between. The germline CDR1 and CDR2 sequences are SGHRS and YFSETQ. The CDR3 reads CASSLSGNYGYTF. DNA of the CDR3: TGCGCCAGCAGCTTGTCGGGGAACTATGGCTACACCTTC.

This chain connects TRBV5-4 to TRBJ2-5; 9 nucleotides line up with TRBD2. The J segment lost 4 bases and the V segment lost 4 bases, leaving 5 bases of the junction unmatched. Germline CDR1 and CDR2: SGHNT and YYREEE (reference sequence). The CDR3 is 14 residues long. The CDR3 is CASSPGTSIETQYF. CDR3 in DNA: TGTGCCAGCAGCCCCGGGACTAGCATAGAGACCCAGTACTTC.

This clone was picked up a small number of times. The genes are TRBV1 and TRBJ2-3; TRBD2, as called in the table, went unchecked against the DNA. TRBV1 is a known pseudogene. This CDR3 comprises 16 residues. This CDR3 reads CTSSLAGGGNTDTQYF. CDR3 coding DNA: TGCACCAGCAGCCTGGCGGGTGGCGGCAACACAGATACGCAGTATTTT.

The chain has TRBV12-2 and TRBJ2-3; the table gives TRBD2 as D, unverified against the DNA. TRBV12-2 has pseudogene status. The CDR3 covers 14 residues. The CDR3: CASRPWREPDTQYF. The CDR3 DNA follows: TGTGCAAGTCGGCCCTGGAGGGAACCAGATACGCAGTATTTT.

The V call is TRBV12-3 or TRBV12-4, the J call TRBJ1-1, with D unclear. The CDR3 is 11 amino acids. The V end was cut by 7 bases, the J end by 2 bases, with 5 bases between. Here the CDR3 reads CASILNTEAFF. CDR3 in DNA: TGTGCCAGCATCCTAAACACTGAAGCTTTCTTT.

The chain couples TRBV30 to TRBJ2-7; 8 bases agree with TRBD2. The CDR3 length is 13 residues. The J segment lost 6 bases and the V segment lost 3 bases, leaving 7 bases of the junction unmatched. The germline CDR1 and CDR2 sequences are GTSNPN and SVGIG (reference sequence). The CDR3 region is CAWSATGGGEQYF. In nucleotides, the CDR3 is TGTGCCTGGAGCGCTACCGGGGGGGGCGAGCAGTACTTC.

This rearrangement joins TRBV5-5 to TRBJ1-1, with TRBD1 matching over 8 bases. This CDR3 comprises 15 residues. After removal of 4 bases from V and 1 base from J, the junction contained 6 bases not matched to a gene. Looked up from germline, CDR1 is SGHKS and CDR2 is YYEKEE (reference sequence). In DNA, the CDR3 is TGTGCCAGCAGCCCCGGCGACAGGGGGAACACTGAAGCTTTCTTT. It translates to CASSPGDRGNTEAFF.

This sequence joins TRBV5-5 and TRBJ2-1; perhaps TRBD1 as D (6 bases). V lost 0 bases and J 2 bases, leaving 9 bases between the germline ends. Germline V gene lookup returns CDR1 SGHKS and CDR2 YYEKEE (reference sequence). The CDR3 has 15 amino acids. CDR3 loop: CASSLARGPYNEQFF. CDR3 DNA: TGTGCCAGCAGCTTGGCCAGGGGCCCCTACAATGAGCAGTTCTTC.

The V gene is TRBV6-6, the J gene TRBJ1-4, with TRBD1 matching over 12 bases. The CDR3 loop spans 16 amino acids. Per the germline V gene, CDR1 is MNHNY and CDR2 is SVGAGI (reference sequence). V lost 2 bases to trimming and J lost 7 bases; unmatched junction nucleotides: 5. CDR3 DNA: TGTGCCAGCAGTTACGGGGACAGGGGGCGAGGTGAAAAACTGTTTTTT. It codes for CASSYGDRGRGEKLFF.

The DNA of the CDR3 is TGCGCCAGCAGTGGGGCTTACAACACTGAAGCTTTCTTT. This gives the protein CASSGAYNTEAFF. The V call is TRBV10-1, the J call TRBJ1-1; D uncertain. The CDR3 is 13 residues long. CDR1 WNHNN and CDR2 SYGVQD come from the germline V gene (reference sequence). V was pared by 4 bases and J by 2 bases, with 8 bases between.